The source of this T cell receptor (beta chain) is a study of low-dose radiotherapy and immunotherapy resistance in tumors. Study-wide background: Doses of 0.5 Gy per fraction every 2 weeks, totaling 6.5 Gy, went to Cohort 1. Patients were treated with intravenous nivolumab at 240 mg every two weeks and were also dosed with ipilimumab at 1 mg/kg every six weeks. Participants in Cohort 2 were given 1 Gy per fraction every two weeks, for 13 Gy over 26 weeks.

TRAV- and TRBV-specific primers primed first-strand cDNA, covering alpha and beta chains. PCR amplification of the TCRs was performed with Phusion for 20 PCR cycles, and it relied on a constant-region primer together with a V-primer adapter. TCRdb processed the reads anew with MiXCR; each CDR3 protein has one entry. The repertoire holds about 91,000 distinct CDR3 sequences, with around a fifth as singletons. The CDR3 covers 14 residues. Germline V gene data show CDR1 as MNHEY and CDR2 as SVGEGT. The V and J ends lost 6 bases and 8 bases respectively, with 16 bases between them. The sample holds many counts of this clonotype. Time point meaning: after trial treatment. As to treatment: LDRT plus nivolumab, ipilimumab, low-dose cyclophosphamide and aspirin (RACIN trial). Eligibility criteria specified advanced solid malignancies devoid of tumor-infiltrating lymphocytes.

Sequences were derived from PBMCs, sampled after low-dose radiotherapy plus immunotherapy. V gene TRBV6-2 or TRBV6-3 combines with J gene TRBJ1-4; D possibly corresponds to TRBD1 (6 bases). The TCR sequence derives from a female donor with ovarian cancer. The DNA of the CDR3 is TGTGCCAGCAGACAACAGGGTGGCAAAGAAAAACTGTTTTTT. It codes for CASRQQGGKEKLFF.